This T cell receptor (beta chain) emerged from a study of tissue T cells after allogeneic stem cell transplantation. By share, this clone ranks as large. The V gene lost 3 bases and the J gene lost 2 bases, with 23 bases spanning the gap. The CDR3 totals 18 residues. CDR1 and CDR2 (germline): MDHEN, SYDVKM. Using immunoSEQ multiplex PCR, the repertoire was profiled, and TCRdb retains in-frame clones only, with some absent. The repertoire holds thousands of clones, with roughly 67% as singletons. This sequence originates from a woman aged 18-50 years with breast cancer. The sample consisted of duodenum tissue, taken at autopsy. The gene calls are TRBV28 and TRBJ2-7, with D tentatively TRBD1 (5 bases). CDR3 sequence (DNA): TGTGCCAGCAGTTTCTGGCCGGGTGGGGCAGGCCTAGCCTACGAGCAGTACTTC. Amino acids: CASSFWPGGAGLAYEQYF. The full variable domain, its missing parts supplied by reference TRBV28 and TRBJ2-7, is DVKVTQSSRYLVKRTGEKVFLECVQDMDHENMFWYRQDPGLGLRLIYFSYDVKMKEKGDIPEGYSVSREKKERFSLILESASTNQTSMYLCASSFWPGGAGLAYEQYFGPGTRLTVT.